This record looks at one TCR beta chain sequence and its context. Its antigen is unknown. The input lacks base qualities; no much larger clone sits a single base away. The CDR3 runs 17 residues from the cysteine to the phenylalanine. Here the CDR3 DNA is all that survives: 51 bases in frame from base 1. Trimming costs V 8 bases and J 3 bases, and their ends lie 23 bases apart. The CDR1 and CDR2 encoded by the germline V gene (reference sequence) are MNHNY and SVGAGI. This record comes from a study of blood T cell repertoires in COVID-19 (dated by TCRdb to about 2020). A note on the overall study: Samples from collaborators originated in the United States, Italy and Spain and spanned both the acute and convalescent phases of COVID-19. The material from the prospective study consisted of cDNA or gDNA derived from T cells, B-cell-depleted T cells, or PBMCs. The dataset comprised deeply sampled blood TCRbeta repertoires from subjects exposed to, actively infected with, or recovered from COVID-19. The repertoires were made available in a free public database intended to serve as a resource for research on the immune response to SARS-CoV-2. The samples were drawn from two sources: the first 160 participants of the ongoing ImmuneRACE study, and over 950 subjects contributed by 6 global collaborators. Sample metadata almost always included a de-identified subject ID, COVID-19 status, age in years and sex. Where available, HLA class I and class II types were taken from metadata supplied by the sample provider and were not determined by assay-based typing.

Here is what the overall study found, with its caveats: Clinical and demographic metadata were provided uncurated, with the amount varying by source and participant.

The immunoSEQ Assay, a bias-controlled multiplex PCR, was used to amplify TCRbeta CDR3 regions from genomic DNA. The paper's processing steps were these. The number of nucleated cells in each sample was estimated from the amplification of reference gene primers within the assay. To quantify the absolute abundance of each unique TCRbeta CDR3 rearrangement, sequence reads were collapsed and filtered. For each sample, productive Simpson clonality was calculated as the square root of Simpson's diversity index over productive rearrangements. TCRdb took over this immuneACCESS table, retaining in-frame rearrangements with V and J assigned. Such tables are incomplete; in checked studies, under half of the missing clones stem from an unresolved V gene, and the remainder is unexplained. Clone size and V and J calls were adopted from that table, with D and trimming inferred from the DNA. Counted in this sample were roughly 80,000 clones; 88% of them appeared once. Clones ranked in the top ten supply around 4.8% of the sample.

Each collaborating institution followed its own protocols to collect whole blood in K2EDTA tubes. For TCRbeta analysis, collaborators shipped samples as frozen whole blood, isolated PBMCs, or DNA extracted from either of those sample types. The TCR originated in a woman of 80 years or more with acute or convalescent COVID-19. The specimen sequenced was peripheral blood. The rearranged segments are TRBV6-6 and TRBJ2-1; tentative D gene TRBD1, with 7 bases matching. CDR3 protein: CASGRGTRGESYNEQFF. The sequenced DNA is TGTGCCAGCGGTCGGGGGACCAGGGGGGAGAGCTACAATGAGCAGTTCTTC.